Shown below are 18 T cell receptor beta chains from a single sample sequenced in a study of shared clonotypes between healthy human individuals. Sequenced by immunoSEQ multiplex PCR; TCRdb stores in-frame clones only, minus some. The table has 450,000 to 500,000 clones, around 79% seen once. Specimen: PBMCs. Receptor source: a woman in her 40s in good health. Some clones in this sample may be carry-over from other donors' samples.

The chain is built from TRBV6-5 and TRBJ2-5, with TRBD2 matching 7 bases. The junction had 4 bases not matched to a gene; V was cut back by 0 bases and J by 3 bases. The CDR3 has 15 residues. Germline CDR1 is MNHEY and CDR2 is SVGAGI. Here the CDR3 reads CASSYSLSGKETQYF. CDR3 sequence (DNA): TGTGCCAGCAGTTACTCCCTCAGCGGGAAAGAGACCCAGTACTTC.

Comment on this clone: Given a far larger clone just one base away, this is likely a sequencing read error. Since no conserved phenylalanine or tryptophan closes the CDR3, a read error is the likely cause. The V gene is TRBV29-1, the J gene TRBJ1-1, with 11 bases matching TRBD1. Germline assignment: CDR1 SQVTM and CDR2 ANQGSEA. J gave up 4 bases and V 6 bases, and 7 bases lay outside the gene matches. The CDR3 sequence is 14 residues long. Here the CDR3 reads CSVSFGTGGTEAFL. The CDR3 coding sequence is TGCAGCGTCTCCTTCGGGACAGGGGGCACTGAAGCTTTCCTT.

The V gene is TRBV5-1, the J gene TRBJ2-1; 8 nucleotides agree with TRBD1. This CDR3 has 16 amino acids. Trimming took 7 bases from V and 4 from J; bases not matched to a gene: 13. Germline loops: CDR1 SGHRS, CDR2 YFSETQ. CDR3 region: CASQNTGTGGYNEQFF. The CDR3, as DNA: TGCGCCAGCCAGAACACCGGGACAGGCGGGTACAATGAGCAGTTCTTC.

V and J are TRBV5-4 and TRBJ2-1; 7 nucleotides line up with TRBD2. V trimming: 3 bases; J trimming: 6 bases; junction bases outside the gene matches: 9. The CDR3 spans 15 residues. CDR1 is SGHNT, CDR2 YYREEE, per germline (reference sequence). CDR3 in amino acids: CASSWASGGANEQFF. CDR3 DNA: TGTGCCAGCAGCTGGGCTAGCGGAGGGGCCAATGAGCAGTTCTTC.

The rearrangement links TRBV27 to TRBJ1-4; D is perhaps TRBD1 (5 bases). The germline V gene has CDR1 MNHEY and CDR2 SMNVEV (reference sequence). The CDR3 has 15 amino acids. Trimming removed 5 bases at V and 7 bases at J, with 17 bases between. The CDR3 DNA reads TGTGCCAGCAGTCCCGGGTTGGTGGGGGGTGAAAAACTGTTTTTT. This gives the protein CASSPGLVGGEKLFF.

This chain uses TRBV14 with TRBJ2-2, with D hard to call. The CDR3 is 12 residues long. Germline values: CDR1 SGHDN, CDR2 FVKESK. V gave up 6 bases and J gave up 7 bases, with 9 bases separating them. The DNA for the CDR3 is TGTGCCAGCAGGAAGGTCCACGGGGAGCTGTTTTTT. Translated, it gives CASRKVHGELFF.

This clone was observed a handful of times. The rearrangement joins TRBV2 to TRBJ1-2; D is unclear. Per germline, CDR1 SNHLY and CDR2 FYNNEI. The V end lost 4 bases, the J end lost 8 bases, and 11 bases lay between the germline ends. CDR3 length: 12 residues. The CDR3 DNA sequence: TGTGCCAGCAGTGTACGCTTGGGGGGCTACACCTTC. It translates to CASSVRLGGYTF.

Only a few counts were recorded for this clone. The chain employs TRBV5-1 and TRBJ2-2; D may be TRBD1 (6 bases). The CDR3 is 16 residues long. Trimming pared 0 bases from V and 1 base from J, leaving 10 bases between. The germline V gene encodes CDR1 SGHRS and CDR2 YFSETQ. In DNA, the CDR3 is TGCGCCAGCAGCTTGGCCGTGACAGGGAACACCGGGGAGCTGTTTTTT. Translating it yields CASSLAVTGNTGELFF.

The rearrangement uses TRBV4-3 and TRBJ2-2; no clear D gene. The CDR3 sequence is 14 residues long. V lost 2 bases to trimming and J lost 7 bases, with 11 bases between them. Germline CDR1 reads LGHNA; CDR2 reads YSLEER. CDR3 nucleotide sequence: TGCGCCAGCAGCCAAAATCCTCTTATCGGGGAGCTGTTTTTT. Translating it yields CASSQNPLIGELFF.

The chain carries TRBV28 and TRBJ2-5; 10 bases align to TRBD2. The CDR3 has 15 amino acids. Trimming cost V 6 bases and J 5 bases; bases outside gene matches: 9. CDR1 is MDHEN, CDR2 SYDVKM, per germline. This CDR3 is CASRHGLAETETQYF. For the CDR3, the DNA is TGTGCCAGCAGGCATGGACTAGCGGAGACGGAGACCCAGTACTTC.

This chain links TRBV19 with TRBJ1-5; 7 bases fit TRBD1. With V trimmed by 5 bases and J by 5 bases, 12 bases remained unmatched. CDR1 LNHDA and CDR2 SQIVND come from the germline V gene (reference sequence). The CDR3 length is 16 residues. CDR3 sequence (DNA): TGTGCCAGTAGTGCACGCCCACTTGACAGGGATCAGCCCCAGCATTTT. It yields the protein CASSARPLDRDQPQHF.

This rearrangement joins TRBV7-9 to TRBJ1-3; the match to TRBD1 covers 9 bases. The CDR3 length is 16 residues. The germline CDR1 and CDR2 sequences are SEHNR and FQNEAQ (reference sequence). Germline trimming cut 3 bases from V and 1 base from J; bases unmatched to any gene: 4. CDR3: CASSFGGQGSGNTIYF. DNA for the CDR3: TGTGCCAGCAGCTTTGGCGGACAGGGGTCTGGAAACACCATATATTTT.

The chain combines TRBV7-8 with TRBJ2-7; weak D call: TRBD1 (6 bases). V lost 1 base to trimming and J lost 7 bases, with 14 bases between them. Germline CDR1 is SGHVS and CDR2 is FQNEAQ. The CDR3 is 14 residues long. Written as DNA, the CDR3 is TGTGCCAGCAGCTTAGATACAGGGCCGTGGGAGCAGTACTTC. This encodes CASSLDTGPWEQYF.

The chain links TRBV11-2 to TRBJ2-5, with D perhaps given as TRBD1 or TRBD2 (5 bases each). The germline V and J ends were trimmed by 4 bases and 3 bases, with 9 bases remaining between them. This CDR3 region has 13 residues. Germline lookup yields CDR1 SGHAT and CDR2 FQNNGV. The CDR3 region is CASSSGTEETQYF. The CDR3 DNA follows: TGTGCCAGCAGCTCCGGGACCGAAGAGACCCAGTACTTC.

The CDR3 reads CASSFKNTGELFF. As DNA, the CDR3 is TGTGCCAGCAGCTTTAAGAACACCGGGGAGCTGTTTTTT. The chain joins TRBV12-1 to TRBJ2-2. TRBV12-1 is given as a pseudogene. The length of the CDR3 is 13 residues.

The chain joins TRBV5-1 to TRBJ2-5; D might be TRBD2 (5 bases). Germline lookup yields CDR1 SGHRS and CDR2 YFSETQ. V lost 0 bases and J 7 bases, leaving 19 bases between the germline ends. CDR3 size: 16 residues. The CDR3 protein is CASSLGSGPGRLTQYF. The CDR3, as DNA: TGCGCCAGCAGCTTGGGGAGTGGGCCGGGAAGATTGACCCAGTACTTC.

The chain combines TRBV28 with TRBJ1-1; a weak D match, TRBD1 (5 bases). Germline V gives CDR1 MDHEN, CDR2 SYDVKM. The CDR3 extends over 16 amino acids. The V and J ends lost 3 bases and 6 bases respectively, with 20 bases between them. CDR3 amino acids: CASSFWTILIGAEAFF. The CDR3 DNA reads TGTGCCAGCAGTTTTTGGACAATACTCATAGGAGCTGAAGCTTTCTTT.

The chain carries TRBV5-1 and TRBJ2-2, with TRBD2 identical over 13 bases. CDR3 length: 17 amino acids. The trim removed 4 bases at V and 4 bases at J, leaving 7 bases unmatched. CDR1 SGHRS and CDR2 YFSETQ come from the germline V gene. CDR3 amino acids: CASSPLAGGLGTGELFF. CDR3 in DNA: TGCGCCAGCAGCCCACTAGCGGGAGGGCTTGGCACCGGGGAGCTGTTTTTT.